This TCR beta chain was documented in a study of blood T cell repertoires in COVID-19 (dated by TCRdb to about 2020). Regarding the research as a whole: Collaborator samples came from the United States, Italy and Spain and covered acute and convalescent phases of COVID-19. The prospective study material was composed of cDNA or gDNA derived from T cells, B-cell-depleted T cells, or PBMCs. Subjects who had been exposed to COVID-19, were actively infected with it, or had recovered from it provided the deeply sampled blood TCRbeta repertoires that made up the dataset. The repertoires were made available in a free public database intended to serve as a resource for research on the immune response to SARS-CoV-2. The samples were drawn from the first 160 participants of the ongoing ImmuneRACE study and from 1,254 subjects provided by 6 global collaborators. Sample metadata almost always included a de-identified subject ID, COVID-19 status, age in years and sex. Where available, HLA class I and class II types were obtained from metadata supplied by the sample provider rather than from assay-based typing. Here is what the overall study found, with its caveats: Clinical and demographic metadata were provided uncurated, with the amount varying by source and participant.

Trimming leaves V shorter by 4 bases and J shorter by 6 bases, with the junction holding 6 bases beyond the gene matches. Taken from the germline V gene (reference sequence), the CDR1 and CDR2 loops are LGHDT and YNNKEL. The CDR3 covers 16 residues, taking in both the cysteine and the phenylalanine. Of the read, only the CDR3 DNA is kept; its 48 bases are in frame from base 1. Of note for this clone: Its recognized antigen is unknown. No much larger clone exists at a distance of one base, and base qualities are not known.

TCRbeta CDR3 regions were amplified from genomic DNA by means of the immunoSEQ Assay, a bias-controlled multiplex PCR. The authors' analysis ran thus. Nucleated cell counts per sample were estimated from amplification of reference gene primers within the assay. To quantify the absolute abundance of each unique TCRbeta CDR3 rearrangement, sequence reads were collapsed and filtered. For each sample, productive Simpson clonality was calculated by taking the square root of Simpson's diversity index across productive rearrangements. TCRdb's version of the immuneACCESS table is confined to in-frame rearrangements and falls short of the full clone set. An unresolved V gene accounts for under half of the shortfall where checked; the remainder is of unknown origin. V and J calls plus clone size are reproduced from that table; the DNA served to infer D and trimming. This sample holds fewer than 250,000 clones; approximately 85% were observed only once. 6% to 8.5% of the sample goes to the ten largest clones.

Collaborating institutions collected whole blood in K2EDTA tubes following their own protocols. Collaborator samples were shipped for TCRbeta analysis as frozen whole blood, isolated PBMCs, or DNA extracted from either sample type. The sequenced sample consisted of peripheral blood. The chain was built from TRBV3-1 (or the pseudogene TRBV3-2) and TRBJ2-5, and TRBD2 matches 15 of the central bases. This TCR was recovered from a woman between 50 and 59 years old with active or convalescent COVID-19. The CDR3 in this case is CASSLWTSGGAKTQYF. The nucleotide sequence is given as TGTGCCAGCAGCCTCTGGACTAGCGGGGGGGCAAAGACCCAGTACTTC.